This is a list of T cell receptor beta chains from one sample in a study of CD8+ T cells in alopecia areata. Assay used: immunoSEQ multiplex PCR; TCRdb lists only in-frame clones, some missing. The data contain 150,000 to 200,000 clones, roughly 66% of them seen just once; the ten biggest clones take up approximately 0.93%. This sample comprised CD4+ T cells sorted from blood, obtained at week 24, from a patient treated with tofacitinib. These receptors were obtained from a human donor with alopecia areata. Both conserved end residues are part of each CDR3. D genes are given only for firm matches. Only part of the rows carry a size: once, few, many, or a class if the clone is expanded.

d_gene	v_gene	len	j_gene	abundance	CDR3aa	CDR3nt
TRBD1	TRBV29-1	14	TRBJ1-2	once	CSALKAGTGYGYTF	TGCAGCGCCCTTAAGGCCGGGACAGGCTATGGCTACACCTTC
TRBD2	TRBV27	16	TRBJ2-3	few	CASSLSPGGSTDTQYF	TGTGCCAGCAGTTTATCGCCGGGGGGAAGCACAGATACGCAGTATTTT
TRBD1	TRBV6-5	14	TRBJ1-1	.	CASSSGQANTEAFF	TGTGCCAGCAGCTCGGGACAGGCGAACACTGAAGCTTTCTTT
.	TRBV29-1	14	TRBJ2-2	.	CSVDGGGLTGELFF	TGCAGCGTTGACGGCGGGGGCCTCACCGGGGAGCTGTTTTTT
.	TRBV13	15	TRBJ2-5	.	CASSSRRGAGETQYF	TGTGCCAGCAGCTCTCGACGGGGGGCCGGGGAGACCCAGTACTTC
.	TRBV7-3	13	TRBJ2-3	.	CASSYREGDTQYF	TGTGCCAGCAGCTACAGGGAGGGAGATACGCAGTATTTT
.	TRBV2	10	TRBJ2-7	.	CASSPYEQYF	TGTGCCAGCAGTCCTTACGAGCAGTACTTC
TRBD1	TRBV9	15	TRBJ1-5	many	CASSVGAGDSQPQHF	TGTGCCAGCAGCGTAGGGGCGGGGGACAGTCAGCCCCAGCATTTT
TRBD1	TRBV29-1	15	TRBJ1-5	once	CSVAPGQGGNQPQHF	TGCAGCGTTGCCCCGGGACAGGGAGGCAATCAGCCCCAGCATTTT
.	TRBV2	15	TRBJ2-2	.	CASKQLTANTGELFF	TGTGCCAGCAAACAGTTGACGGCTAACACCGGGGAGCTGTTTTTT
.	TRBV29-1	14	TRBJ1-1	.	CSVEDREKFSEAFF	TGCAGCGTTGAAGATAGAGAGAAATTCTCTGAAGCTTTCTTT
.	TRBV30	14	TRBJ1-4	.	CAYQRTSLNEKLFF	TGTGCCTACCAACGGACTTCCCTTAATGAAAAACTGTTTTTT
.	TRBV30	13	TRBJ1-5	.	CAWGRVPNQPQHF	TGTGCCTGGGGAAGGGTTCCCAATCAGCCCCAGCATTTT
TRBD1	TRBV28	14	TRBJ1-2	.	CASSTGGTGYGYTF	TGTGCCAGCAGTACAGGGGGCACAGGCTATGGCTACACCTTC
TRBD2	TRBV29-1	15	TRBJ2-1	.	CSVGLAGGVNNEQFF	TGCAGCGTCGGACTAGCGGGGGGCGTTAACAATGAGCAGTTCTTC
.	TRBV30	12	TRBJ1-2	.	CAWSAPPGGYTF	TGTGCCTGGAGTGCTCCACCGGGCGGCTACACCTTC
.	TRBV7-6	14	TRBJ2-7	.	CASSLGLGSYEQYF	TGTGCCAGCAGCTTGGGTCTGGGCTCCTACGAGCAGTACTTC
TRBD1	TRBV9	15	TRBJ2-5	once	CASSVGGTGEETQYF	TGTGCCAGCAGCGTGGGCGGGACAGGGGAAGAGACCCAGTACTTC
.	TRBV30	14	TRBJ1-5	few	CAWKGPASNQPQHF	TGTGCCTGGAAGGGACCTGCCTCCAATCAGCCCCAGCATTTT
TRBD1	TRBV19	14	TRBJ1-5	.	CASSSQGAGQPQHF	TGTGCCAGTAGTTCACAGGGGGCCGGGCAGCCCCAGCATTTT
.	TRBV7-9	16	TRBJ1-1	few	CASSPPGLRQNTEAFF	TGTGCCAGCAGCCCCCCGGGACTAAGACAGAACACTGAAGCTTTCTTT
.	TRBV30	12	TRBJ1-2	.	CAWSEGGIGYTF	TGTGCCTGGAGTGAGGGAGGGATCGGCTACACCTTC
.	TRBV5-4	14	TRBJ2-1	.	CASSLARALNEQFF	TGTGCCAGCAGCTTGGCCCGGGCCCTCAATGAGCAGTTCTTC
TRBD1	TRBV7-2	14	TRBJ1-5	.	CASSIGQGHQPQHF	TGTGCCAGCAGCATAGGACAGGGCCATCAGCCCCAGCATTTT
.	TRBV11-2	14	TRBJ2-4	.	CASSFRTGKNIQYF	TGTGCCAGCAGCTTTAGGACGGGCAAAAACATTCAGTACTTC
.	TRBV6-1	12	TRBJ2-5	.	CASRSGGETQYF	TGTGCCAGCAGGTCAGGAGGAGAGACCCAGTACTTC
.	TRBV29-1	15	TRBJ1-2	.	CSVEEAGTNNYGYTF	TGCAGCGTTGAAGAGGCAGGGACTAATAACTATGGCTACACCTTC
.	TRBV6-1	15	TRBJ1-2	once	CASSLGTSEVYGYTF	TGTGCCAGCAGTCTGGGGACATCGGAGGTCTATGGCTACACCTTC
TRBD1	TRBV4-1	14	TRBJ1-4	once	CASSQPGQGEKLFF	TGCGCCAGCAGCCAACCGGGACAGGGTGAAAAACTGTTTTTT
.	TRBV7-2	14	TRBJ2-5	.	CASSLDGSVKTQYF	TGTGCCAGCAGCTTAGATGGCAGCGTGAAGACCCAGTACTTC
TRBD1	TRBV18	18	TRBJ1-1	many	CASSQRQGKGSSDTEAFF	TGTGCCAGCTCACAAAGACAGGGGAAGGGAAGTTCGGACACTGAAGCTTTCTTT
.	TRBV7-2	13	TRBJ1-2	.	CASSLAQDYGYTF	TGTGCCAGCAGCTTAGCCCAAGACTATGGCTACACCTTC
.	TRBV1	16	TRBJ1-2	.	CTSSQDTARVRHGYTF	TGCACCAGCAGCCAAGATACTGCCAGGGTAAGACATGGCTACACCTTC
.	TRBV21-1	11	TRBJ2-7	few	CASSDTYEQYF	TGTGCCAGCAGCGACACTTACGAGCAGTACTTC
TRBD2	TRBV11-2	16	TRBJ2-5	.	CASSLSLAGGMETQYF	TGTGCCAGCAGCCTAAGCCTGGCGGGGGGGATGGAGACCCAGTACTTC
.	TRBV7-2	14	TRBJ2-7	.	CASSHGGSSYEQYF	TGTGCCAGCAGCCACGGAGGGAGCTCCTACGAGCAGTACTTC
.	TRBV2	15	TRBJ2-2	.	CASSGTVPNTGELFF	TGTGCCAGCAGCGGGACGGTACCGAACACCGGGGAGCTGTTTTTT
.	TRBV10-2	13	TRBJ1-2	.	CASSEEGNYGYTF	TGCGCCAGCAGTGAGGAGGGTAACTATGGCTACACCTTC
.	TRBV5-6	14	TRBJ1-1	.	CASSRQQGNTEAFF	TGTGCCAGCAGCCGACAACAGGGGAACACTGAAGCTTTCTTT
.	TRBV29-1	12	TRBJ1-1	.	CSVSGVGTEAFF	TGCAGCGTTAGTGGGGTTGGCACTGAAGCTTTCTTT
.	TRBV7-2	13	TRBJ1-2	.	CASSSAVVDGYTF	TGTGCCAGCAGCTCCGCAGTCGTAGATGGCTACACCTTC
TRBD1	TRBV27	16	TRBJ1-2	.	CASRGTGGAKDYGYTF	TGTGCCAGCAGAGGGACAGGGGGCGCTAAGGACTATGGCTACACCTTC
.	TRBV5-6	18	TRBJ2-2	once	CASSLWRHSFSNTGELFF	TGTGCCAGCAGCTTGTGGCGGCACAGCTTCTCGAACACCGGGGAGCTGTTTTTT
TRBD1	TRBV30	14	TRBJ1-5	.	CAWSGAGGNQPQHF	TGTGCCTGGAGTGGCGCAGGGGGGAATCAGCCCCAGCATTTT
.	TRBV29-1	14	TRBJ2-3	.	CSVVRQGSTDTQYF	TGCAGCGTTGTTCGGCAGGGTAGCACAGATACGCAGTATTTT
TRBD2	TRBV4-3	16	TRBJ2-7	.	CASSQRAGAVSYEQYF	TGCGCCAGCAGCCAGAGAGCGGGGGCCGTCTCCTACGAGCAGTACTTC
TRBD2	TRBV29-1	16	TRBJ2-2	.	CSAGSLAGVNTGELFF	TGCAGCGCTGGATCACTAGCGGGGGTCAACACCGGGGAGCTGTTTTTT
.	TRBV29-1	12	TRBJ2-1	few	CSVGDPANEQFF	TGCAGCGTTGGGGACCCCGCGAATGAGCAGTTCTTC
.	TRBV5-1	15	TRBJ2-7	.	CASSLGTSKAYEQYF	TGCGCCAGCAGCTTGGGCACCTCAAAGGCGTACGAGCAGTACTTC
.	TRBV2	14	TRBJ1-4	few	CASSEASAASSLFF	TGTGCCAGCAGTGAAGCGTCGGCAGCCTCGTCTTTGTTTTTT
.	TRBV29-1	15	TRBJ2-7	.	CSASVLLQLHYEQYF	TGCAGCGCCTCGGTCCTTCTTCAGCTACATTACGAGCAGTACTTC
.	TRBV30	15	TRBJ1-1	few	CAWSVIAVRATEAFF	TGTGCCTGGAGTGTAATCGCCGTCAGGGCGACTGAAGCTTTCTTT